This T cell receptor beta chain was recovered during a study of cytomegalovirus exposure and HLA in healthy donors. Study-wide points: Sequences of the TCR beta chain were said to predict the HLA-A and HLA-B alleles of most subjects accurately.

With regard to this clone: Its target is not known.

Germline V gives CDR1 SGHTA, CDR2 FQGNSA. The CDR3 runs to 14 residues. The ends were cut back, 1 base at V and 8 bases at J, with 14 bases in the middle. It was with 60 Vbeta and 13 Jbeta primers that the PCR ran. Repertoires were generated with immunoSEQ multiplex PCR, while TCRdb's copy carries only in-frame clones and drops some. The sample includes fewer than 250,000 clones, roughly 80% of them seen just once. The sequence derives from a man in his forties in good health and CMV-seronegative. Specimen: PBMCs. The chain couples TRBV7-2 to TRBJ1-1; D uncertain. CDR3 amino acids: CASSLVGAAREAFF. CDR3 nucleotide sequence: TGTGCCAGCAGCTTAGTAGGAGCTGCGAGGGAAGCTTTCTTT.